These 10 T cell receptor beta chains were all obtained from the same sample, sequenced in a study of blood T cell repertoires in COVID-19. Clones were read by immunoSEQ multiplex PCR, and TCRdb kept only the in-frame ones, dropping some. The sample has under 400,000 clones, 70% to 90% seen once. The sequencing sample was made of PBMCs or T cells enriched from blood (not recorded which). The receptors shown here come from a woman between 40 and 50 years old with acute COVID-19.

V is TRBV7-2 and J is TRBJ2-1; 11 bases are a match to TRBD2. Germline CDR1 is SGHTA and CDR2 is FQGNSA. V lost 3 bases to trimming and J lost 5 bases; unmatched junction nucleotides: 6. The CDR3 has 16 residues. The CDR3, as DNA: TGTGCCAGCAGCTTGCTTAGCGGGAGGGTTAACAATGAGCAGTTCTTC. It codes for CASSLLSGRVNNEQFF.

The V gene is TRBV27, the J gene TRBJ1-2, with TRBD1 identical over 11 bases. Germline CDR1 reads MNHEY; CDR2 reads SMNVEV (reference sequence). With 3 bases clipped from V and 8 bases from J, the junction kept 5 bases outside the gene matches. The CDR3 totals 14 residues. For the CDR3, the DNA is TGTGCCAGCAGTTTCCGGGACAGGGGGGAGGGCTACACCTTC. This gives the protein CASSFRDRGEGYTF.

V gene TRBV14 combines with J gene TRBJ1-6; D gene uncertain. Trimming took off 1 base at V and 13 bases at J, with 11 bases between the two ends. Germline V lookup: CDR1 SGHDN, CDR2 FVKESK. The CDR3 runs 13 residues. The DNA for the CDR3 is TGTGCCAGCAGCCAAGTTAACGCGAGCCCCCTCCACTTT. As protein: CASSQVNASPLHF.

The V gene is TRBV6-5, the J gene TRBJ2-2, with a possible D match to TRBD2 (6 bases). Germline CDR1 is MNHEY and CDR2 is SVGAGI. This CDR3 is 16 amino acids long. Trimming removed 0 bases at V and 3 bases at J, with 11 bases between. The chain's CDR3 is CASSYSYGGDTGELFF. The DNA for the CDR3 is TGTGCCAGCAGTTACTCTTACGGAGGGGACACCGGGGAGCTGTTTTTT.

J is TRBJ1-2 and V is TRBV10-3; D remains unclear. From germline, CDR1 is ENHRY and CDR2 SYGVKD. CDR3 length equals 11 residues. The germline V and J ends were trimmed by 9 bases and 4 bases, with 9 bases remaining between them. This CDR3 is CAIGRGYGYTF. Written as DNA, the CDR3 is TGTGCCATTGGGAGAGGCTATGGCTACACCTTC.

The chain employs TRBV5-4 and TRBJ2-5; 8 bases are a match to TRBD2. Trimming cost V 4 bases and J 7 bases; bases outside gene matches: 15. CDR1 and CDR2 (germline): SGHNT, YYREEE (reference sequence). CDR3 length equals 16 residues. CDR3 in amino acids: CASSGRSVSGVATQYF. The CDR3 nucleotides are TGTGCCAGCAGCGGACGGAGCGTTAGCGGGGTCGCGACCCAGTACTTC. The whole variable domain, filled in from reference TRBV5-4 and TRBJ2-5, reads ETGVTQSPTHLIKTRGQQVTLRCSSQSGHNTVSWYQQALGQGPQFIFQYYREEENGRGNFPPRFSGLQFPNYSSELNVNALELDDSALYLCASSGRSVSGVATQYFGPGTRLLVL.

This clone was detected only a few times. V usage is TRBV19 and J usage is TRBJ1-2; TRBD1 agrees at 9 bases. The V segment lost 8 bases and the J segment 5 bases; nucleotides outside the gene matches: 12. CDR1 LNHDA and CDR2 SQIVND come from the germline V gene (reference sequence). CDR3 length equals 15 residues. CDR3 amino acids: CASLVPGQGIYGYTF. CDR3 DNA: TGTGCCAGTTTAGTTCCGGGACAGGGAATTTATGGCTACACCTTC.

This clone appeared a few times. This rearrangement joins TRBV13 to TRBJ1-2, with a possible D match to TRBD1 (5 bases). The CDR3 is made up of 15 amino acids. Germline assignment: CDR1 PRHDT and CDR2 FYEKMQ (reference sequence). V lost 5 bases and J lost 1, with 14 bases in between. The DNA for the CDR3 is TGTGCCAGCAGCCCTTCGACAGCTCTTAACTATGGCTACACCTTC. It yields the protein CASSPSTALNYGYTF.

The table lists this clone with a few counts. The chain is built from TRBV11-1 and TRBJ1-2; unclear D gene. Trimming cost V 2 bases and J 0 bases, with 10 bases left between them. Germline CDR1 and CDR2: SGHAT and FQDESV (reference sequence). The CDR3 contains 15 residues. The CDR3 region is CASSLLGESNYGYTF. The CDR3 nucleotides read TGTGCCAGCAGCTTATTGGGCGAGTCTAACTATGGCTACACCTTC.

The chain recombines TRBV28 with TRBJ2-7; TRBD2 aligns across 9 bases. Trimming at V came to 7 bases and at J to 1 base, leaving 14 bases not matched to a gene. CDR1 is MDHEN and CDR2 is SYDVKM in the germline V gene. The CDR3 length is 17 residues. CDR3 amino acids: CASTPVIGSGSSYEQYF. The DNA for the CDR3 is TGTGCCAGCACCCCTGTGATAGGTAGCGGGAGTTCCTACGAGCAGTACTTC.